Each of the 18 T cell receptor beta chains below was sequenced from the same sample in a study of blood T cell repertoires in COVID-19. Here immunoSEQ multiplex PCR was the method, and the copy in TCRdb shows in-frame clones only, minus some. The table has around 100,000 clones, approximately 80% seen once. Material for sequencing was peripheral blood. These receptors came from a human donor in a cohort sampled during active COVID-19.

This chain links TRBV5-6 with TRBJ1-4; D call uncertain. There are 15 residues in the CDR3. The V and J ends lost 3 bases and 10 bases respectively, with 19 bases between them. The germline gives CDR1 SGHDT, CDR2 YYEEEE. CDR3 nucleotides: TGTGCCAGCAGCTCTTTCGGAGGATCTGTGGGAAAACTGTTTTTT. The encoded protein is CASSSFGGSVGKLFF.

The V and J genes are TRBV7-2 and TRBJ1-5, with a possible D match to TRBD1 (6 bases). CDR1 and CDR2 from the germline V gene are SGHTA and FQGNSA. V lost 5 bases to trimming and J lost 4 bases, with 9 bases between them. This CDR3 is built from 13 residues. The CDR3 protein is CASSPGQNQPQHF. The CDR3 DNA reads TGTGCCAGCAGCCCCGGACAGAATCAGCCCCAGCATTTT.

The chain has TRBV5-8 and TRBJ1-5; D remains unclear. Germline V gene data show CDR1 as SGHTS and CDR2 as YDEGEE. The V gene lost 1 base and the J gene lost 9 bases, with 8 bases spanning the gap. The CDR3 extends over 12 amino acids. CDR3 nucleotide sequence: TGTGCCAGCAGCTTGATCTCGGGGCCCCAGCATTTT. Encoded protein: CASSLISGPQHF.

The V gene is TRBV5-4, the J gene TRBJ2-7; TRBD1 is a possible D gene (6 bases). CDR1 and CDR2 (germline): SGHNT, YYREEE (reference sequence). CDR3 length: 14 residues. The ends were cut back, 1 base at V and 5 bases at J, with 13 bases in the middle. The CDR3 nucleotides are TGTGCCAGCAGCTTGAGCAGCCAGGGGCACGAGCAGTACTTC. Protein: CASSLSSQGHEQYF.

This chain links TRBV24-1 with TRBJ2-3; the match to TRBD2 covers 10 bases. Looked up from germline, CDR1 is KGHDR and CDR2 is SFDVKD. The CDR3 extends over 16 amino acids. V was pared by 4 bases and J by 1 base, with 4 bases of the junction left unmatched. Here the CDR3 DNA reads TGTGCCACCAGTGAGTCCGGGACTAGCGGCACAGATACGCAGTATTTT. Protein sequence: CATSESGTSGTDTQYF.

V usage is TRBV2 and J usage is TRBJ2-3, with D hard to call. Germline CDR1 is SNHLY and CDR2 is FYNNEI. Trimming took 7 bases from V and 4 from J, leaving 9 bases between them. This CDR3 spans 12 amino acids. The CDR3 region has the DNA TGTGCCAGCACTACCCTTGCAGATACGCAGTATTTT. This codes for CASTTLADTQYF.

This clone was observed a handful of times. The CDR3 sequence is CASSDPRDRGTYEQYF. DNA of the CDR3: TGTGCCAGCAGTGACCCCCGGGACAGGGGTACCTACGAGCAGTACTTC. The chain uses TRBV6-1 and TRBJ2-7, with 10 bases fitting TRBD1. CDR1 is MNHNS and CDR2 is SASEGT in the germline V gene. The CDR3 has 16 residues. The V segment lost 3 bases and the J segment 2 bases; nucleotides outside the gene matches: 7.

This chain connects TRBV2 to TRBJ1-5, with 9 bases aligning to TRBD1. With V trimmed by 4 bases and J by 3 bases, 13 bases remained unmatched. The CDR3 covers 18 residues. CDR1 and CDR2 from the germline V gene are SNHLY and FYNNEI. The CDR3 loop is CASSGQNSGTGINQPQHF. CDR3 nucleotide sequence: TGTGCCAGCAGTGGACAAAATTCCGGGACAGGGATCAATCAGCCCCAGCATTTT.

The CDR3 sequence: CASRERGYNEQFF. The DNA for the CDR3 is TGTGCCAGCAGGGAGCGGGGGTACAATGAGCAGTTCTTC. The chain carries TRBV6-5 and TRBJ2-1, with 8 bases that match TRBD2. Trimming removed 6 bases from V and 4 bases from J; junction bases left unmatched: 2. The CDR3 consists of 13 residues. Germline-derived CDR1 and CDR2 are MNHEY and SVGAGI.

The chain combines TRBV7-2 with TRBJ2-7; TRBD1 matches 10 bases. CDR3 length: 16 amino acids. Losses at the gene ends were 5 bases for V and 6 bases for J; bases not matched to a gene: 13. Germline V gene lookup returns CDR1 SGHTA and CDR2 FQGNSA. The CDR3 sequence: CASSADGVDRGREQYF. CDR3 bases: TGTGCCAGCAGCGCCGATGGTGTTGACAGGGGGCGCGAGCAGTACTTC.

This sequence joins TRBV19 and TRBJ2-7; TRBD1 matches 7 bases. Germline lookup yields CDR1 LNHDA and CDR2 SQIVND (reference sequence). The CDR3 totals 14 residues. V lost 8 bases and J lost 2; bases outside the gene matches: 9. The DNA of the CDR3 is TGTGCCAGTTCTAAGGGACAGACCACCTACGAGCAGTACTTC. The encoded protein is CASSKGQTTYEQYF.

This clone occurred a few times. The chain combines TRBV14 with TRBJ1-6; 7 bases map to TRBD1. The CDR3 covers 15 residues. The germline V gene has CDR1 SGHDN and CDR2 FVKESK. V lost 2 bases, J lost 5 bases, and 3 bases stayed unmatched. CDR3 residues: CASSQWTGNNSPLHF. The CDR3 DNA sequence: TGTGCCAGCAGCCAATGGACAGGCAATAATTCACCCCTCCACTTT. The full variable domain, completed using reference TRBV14 and TRBJ1-6, is EAGVTQFPSHSVIEKGQTVTLRCDPISGHDNLYWYRRVMGKEIKFLLHFVKESKQDESGMPNNRFLAERTGGTYSTLKVQPAELEDSGVYFCASSQWTGNNSPLHFGNGTRLTVT.

This clone was observed a handful of times. V is TRBV3-1 (or the pseudogene TRBV3-2) and J is TRBJ1-6; 7 bases are a match to TRBD1. After removal of 0 bases from V and 10 bases from J, the junction contained 12 bases not matched to a gene. The CDR3 runs to 17 residues. Germline values: CDR1 LGHDT, CDR2 YNNKEL (reference sequence). The CDR3 DNA reads as TGTGCCAGCAGCCAAGATAATCCCCCCAGGGGGGACTCACCCCTCCACTTT. Encoded protein: CASSQDNPPRGDSPLHF.

V gene TRBV10-1 combines with J gene TRBJ2-3; no definite D call. V was shortened by 3 bases and J by 6 bases, with 10 bases between the two germline ends. CDR3 size: 13 residues. Per the germline V gene, CDR1 is WNHNN and CDR2 is SYGVQD (reference sequence). CDR3 sequence reads: CASSDGSRDTQYF. DNA of the CDR3: TGCGCCAGCAGTGATGGGTCCAGGGATACGCAGTATTTT.

The chain has TRBV5-5 and TRBJ1-1; D is ambiguous. The germline V and J ends were trimmed by 2 bases and 1 base, with 12 bases remaining between them. Germline CDR1 and CDR2: SGHKS and YYEKEE (reference sequence). The CDR3 runs to 15 residues. CDR3 sequence reads: CASSFQPQKNTEAFF. The CDR3, as DNA: TGTGCCAGCAGCTTTCAGCCACAGAAGAACACTGAAGCTTTCTTT.

The chain joins TRBV19 to TRBJ1-2, with unresolved D. This CDR3 has 15 amino acids. The V end lost 1 base, the J end lost 4 bases, and 13 bases lay between the germline ends. CDR1 and CDR2 (germline): LNHDA, SQIVND (reference sequence). The CDR3: CASSIGNGDLYGYTF. CDR3 sequence (DNA): TGTGCCAGTAGTATAGGTAACGGAGATCTCTATGGCTACACCTTC.

V usage is TRBV7-9 and J usage is TRBJ2-7; a weak D match, TRBD2 (5 bases). Germline-derived CDR1 and CDR2 are SEHNR and FQNEAQ (reference sequence). V shed 0 bases and J shed 4 bases, with 10 bases lying between them. This CDR3 comprises 14 residues. The CDR3 spells CASSLAGVGYEQYF. DNA for the CDR3: TGTGCCAGCAGCTTAGCGGGAGTAGGGTACGAGCAGTACTTC. Full variable domain (missing parts from reference TRBV7-9 and TRBJ2-7): DTGVSQNPRHKITKRGQNVTFRCDPISEHNRLYWYRQTLGQGPEFLTYFQNEAQLEKSRLLSDRFSAERPKGSFSTLEIQRTEQGDSAMYLCASSLAGVGYEQYFGPGTRLTVT.

This sequence joins TRBV12-1 and TRBJ1-6; the table gives TRBD1 as D, unverified against the DNA. TRBV12-1 is given as a pseudogene. This CDR3 region has 18 residues. CDR3 protein: CASSFPSVGQGENSPLHF. The CDR3 DNA follows: TGTGCCAGCAGCTTTCCTTCGGTAGGACAGGGCGAGAATTCACCCCTCCACTTT.